This T cell receptor (beta chain) was obtained from a study of blood T cell repertoires in COVID-19 (dated by TCRdb to the early 2020s). Notes on the research overall: The collaborator samples originated in the United States, Italy and Spain and spanned the acute and convalescent phases of COVID-19. The prospective study material was composed of cDNA or gDNA derived from T cells, B-cell-depleted T cells, or PBMCs. The dataset comprised deeply sampled blood TCRbeta repertoires from subjects exposed to, actively infected with, or recovered from COVID-19. A freely available public database, intended as a resource for researchers studying the immune response to SARS-CoV-2, is where the repertoires were released. The samples were drawn from the first 160 participants of the ongoing ImmuneRACE study and from 1,200 or so subjects provided by 6 global collaborators. Nearly every sample came with metadata listing a de-identified subject ID, COVID-19 status, age in years and sex. Where available, HLA class I and class II types were obtained from metadata supplied by the sample provider rather than from assay-based typing. What the study reported, not specific to this receptor: Clinical and demographic metadata were provided uncurated, with the amount varying by source and participant.

Concerning this clone: This clone's antigen is unknown. The sample holds no much larger clone one base away, and base qualities are not on file.

TCRbeta CDR3 regions were amplified from genomic DNA using the immunoSEQ Assay, a bias-controlled multiplex PCR. The original pipeline was this. The number of nucleated cells in each sample was estimated by amplification of reference gene primers within the assay. Sequence reads were collapsed and filtered to measure the absolute abundance of every unique TCRbeta CDR3 rearrangement. For each sample, productive Simpson clonality was calculated by taking the square root of Simpson's diversity index across productive rearrangements. Entries here come from immuneACCESS through TCRdb and include only in-frame sequences with V and J called. Some clones fail to appear in such tables; in the studies checked, an unresolved V gene covers under half of the shortfall, and the cause of the remainder is unknown. V and J calls plus clone size are reproduced from that table; the DNA served to infer D and trimming. For this sample the table gives roughly 400,000 clones, of which roughly 90% were detected only once. Approximately 2.1% of the sample comes from the top ten.

Participants in the prospective study were aged 18 to 89 years, lived in about two dozen United States geographic areas, and enrolled through a virtual design. In the prospective study, participants were assigned to cohorts based on the clinical history participants reported in a screening survey and a study questionnaire. Each participant in the prospective study had whole blood, serum and a nasopharyngeal or oropharyngeal swab collected by mobile phlebotomists. Participants in the prospective study had the option to provide additional blood draws and questionnaires over an approximately two-month period. Before DNA extraction, blood samples from the prospective study were shipped at room temperature or frozen. Including cysteine and phenylalanine, the CDR3 has 14 amino acids. CDR3 DNA only is kept here, 42 bases in frame from base 1. Trimming accounts for 4 bases at V and 3 bases at J, while the number of junction bases matched to no gene is 3. The germline V gene (reference sequence) yields LGHDT for CDR1 and YNNKEL for CDR2.

The chain was built from TRBV3-1 (or the pseudogene TRBV3-2) and TRBJ1-1; TRBD1 matches 9 bases in the middle. The receptor comes from a woman aged 40 to 50 with acute COVID-19. The specimen sequenced was PBMCs or T cells enriched from blood (not recorded which). The DNA sequence is TGTGCCAGCAGCCGGACAGGGGAGTACACTGAAGCTTTCTTT. This is translated as CASSRTGEYTEAFF.